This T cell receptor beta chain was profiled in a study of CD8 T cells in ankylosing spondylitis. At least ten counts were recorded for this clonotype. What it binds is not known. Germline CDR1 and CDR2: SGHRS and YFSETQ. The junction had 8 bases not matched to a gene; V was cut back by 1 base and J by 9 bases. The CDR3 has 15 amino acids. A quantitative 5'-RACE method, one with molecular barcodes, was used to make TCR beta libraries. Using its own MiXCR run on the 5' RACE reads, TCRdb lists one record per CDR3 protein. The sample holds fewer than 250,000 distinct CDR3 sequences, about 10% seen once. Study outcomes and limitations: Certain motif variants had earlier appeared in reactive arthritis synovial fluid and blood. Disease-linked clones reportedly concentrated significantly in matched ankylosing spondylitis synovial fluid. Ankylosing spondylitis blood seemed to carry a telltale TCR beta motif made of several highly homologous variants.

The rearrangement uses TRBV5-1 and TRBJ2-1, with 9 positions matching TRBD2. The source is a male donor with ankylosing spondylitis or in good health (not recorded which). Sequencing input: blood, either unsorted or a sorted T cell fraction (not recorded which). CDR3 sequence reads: CASSLYSSGVGEQFF. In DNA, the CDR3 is TGCGCCAGCAGCTTGTACTCTAGCGGGGTAGGTGAGCAGTTCTTC.